The TCR beta chain described here comes from a study of CD8 T cells in Susac syndrome. Across the study: Blood was drawn from Susac syndrome patients while they were therapy-naive, on corticosteroids, or on intravenous immunoglobulin alone.

Random hexamers were used to reverse transcribe about 0.5 to 1 ug of RNA. Via MiXCR, TCRdb re-called the immunoSEQ multiplex PCR reads, giving one row per CDR3 protein. The sample yields 180,000 or so distinct CDR3 sequences, around 94% seen once. Sample: CD4+ T cells from PBMCs. The receptor comes from a human donor with Susac syndrome.

The CDR3 DNA is TGTGCCAGCAGTTTAAGTGGGGCAGCTTACGAGCAGTACTTC. Its translation is CASSLSGAAYEQYF. The rearrangement uses TRBV28 and TRBJ2-7; D might be TRBD1 (5 bases). The CDR3 consists of 14 residues. Between the trimmed V and J ends, which lost 2 bases and 4 bases, there was a span of 12 bases. Germline assignment: CDR1 MDHEN and CDR2 SYDVKM.